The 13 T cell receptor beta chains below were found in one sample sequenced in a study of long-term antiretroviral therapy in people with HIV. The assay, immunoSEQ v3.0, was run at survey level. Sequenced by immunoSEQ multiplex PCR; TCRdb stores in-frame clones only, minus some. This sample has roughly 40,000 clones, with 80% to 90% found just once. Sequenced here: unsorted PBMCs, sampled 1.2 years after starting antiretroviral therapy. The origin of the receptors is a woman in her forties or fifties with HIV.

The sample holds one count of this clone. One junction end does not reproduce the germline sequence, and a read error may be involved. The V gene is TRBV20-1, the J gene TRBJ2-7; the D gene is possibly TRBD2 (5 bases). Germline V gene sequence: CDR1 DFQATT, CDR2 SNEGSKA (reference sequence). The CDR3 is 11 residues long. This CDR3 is CSAPRAYVQYF. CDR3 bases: TGCAGTGCTCCGAGGGCGTACGTGCAGTACTTC.

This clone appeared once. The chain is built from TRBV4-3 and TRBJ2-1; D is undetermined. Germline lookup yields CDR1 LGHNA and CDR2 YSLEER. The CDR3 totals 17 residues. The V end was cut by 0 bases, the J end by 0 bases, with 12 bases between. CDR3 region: CASSQDLSTPSYNEQFF. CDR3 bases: TGCGCCAGCAGCCAAGATCTATCAACACCCTCCTACAATGAGCAGTTCTTC.

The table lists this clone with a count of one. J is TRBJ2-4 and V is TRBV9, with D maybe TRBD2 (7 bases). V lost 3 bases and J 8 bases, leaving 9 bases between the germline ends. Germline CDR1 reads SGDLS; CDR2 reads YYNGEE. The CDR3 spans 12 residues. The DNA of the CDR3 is TGTGCCAGCAGCGGGGAGGGGGACATTCAGTACTTC. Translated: CASSGEGDIQYF.

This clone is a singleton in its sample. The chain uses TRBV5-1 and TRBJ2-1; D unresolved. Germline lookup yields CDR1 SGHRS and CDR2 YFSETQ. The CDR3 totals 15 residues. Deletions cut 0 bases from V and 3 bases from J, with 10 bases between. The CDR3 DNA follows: TGCGCCAGCAGCTTGGAACTGCAAGTCTACAATGAGCAGTTCTTC. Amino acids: CASSLELQVYNEQFF.

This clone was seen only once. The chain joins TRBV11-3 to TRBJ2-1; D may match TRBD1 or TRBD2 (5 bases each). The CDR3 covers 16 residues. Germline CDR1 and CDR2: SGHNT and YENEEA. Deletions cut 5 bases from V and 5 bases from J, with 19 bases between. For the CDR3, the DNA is TGTGCCAGCAGCCCGGGCCGGGGCGGACAAGACAATGAGCAGTTCTTC. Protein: CASSPGRGGQDNEQFF.

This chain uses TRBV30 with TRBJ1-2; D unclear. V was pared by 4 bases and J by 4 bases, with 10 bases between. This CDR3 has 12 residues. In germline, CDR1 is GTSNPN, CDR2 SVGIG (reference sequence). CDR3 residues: CAWTLESYGYTF. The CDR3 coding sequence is TGTGCCTGGACCCTAGAATCCTATGGCTACACCTTC.

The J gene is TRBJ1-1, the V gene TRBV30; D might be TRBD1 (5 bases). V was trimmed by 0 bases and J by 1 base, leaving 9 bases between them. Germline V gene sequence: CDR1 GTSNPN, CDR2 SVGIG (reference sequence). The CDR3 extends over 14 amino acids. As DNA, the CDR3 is TGTGCCTGGAGTGTCGGGCAGGGGAACACTGAAGCTTTCTTT. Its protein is CAWSVGQGNTEAFF.

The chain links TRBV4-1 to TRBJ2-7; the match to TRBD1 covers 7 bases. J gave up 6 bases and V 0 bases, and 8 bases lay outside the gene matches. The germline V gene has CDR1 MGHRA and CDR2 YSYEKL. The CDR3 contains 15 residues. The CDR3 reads CASSQEARGIGEQYF. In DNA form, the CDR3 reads TGCGCCAGCAGCCAAGAGGCCAGGGGGATCGGCGAGCAGTACTTC.

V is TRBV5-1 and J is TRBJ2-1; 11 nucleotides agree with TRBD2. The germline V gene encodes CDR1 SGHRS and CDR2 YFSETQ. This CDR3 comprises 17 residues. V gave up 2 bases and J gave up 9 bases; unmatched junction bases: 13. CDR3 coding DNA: TGCGCCAGCAGCTTTCGACTAGCGGGGCCCAGCCAGGGTGAGCAGTTCTTC. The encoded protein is CASSFRLAGPSQGEQFF.

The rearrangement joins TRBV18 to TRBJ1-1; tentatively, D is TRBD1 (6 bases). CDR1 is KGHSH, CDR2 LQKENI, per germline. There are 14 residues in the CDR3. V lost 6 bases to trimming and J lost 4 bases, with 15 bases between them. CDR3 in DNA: TGTGCCAGCTCGCCTACAGGGCTGGGCACTGAAGCTTTCTTT. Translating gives CASSPTGLGTEAFF.

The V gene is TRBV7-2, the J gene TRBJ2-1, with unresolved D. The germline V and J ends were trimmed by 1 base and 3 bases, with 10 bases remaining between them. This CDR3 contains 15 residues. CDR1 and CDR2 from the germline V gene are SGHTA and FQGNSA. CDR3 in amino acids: CASSLGSLLYNEQFF. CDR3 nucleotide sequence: TGTGCCAGCAGCTTAGGAAGTCTCCTCTACAATGAGCAGTTCTTC.

DNA of the CDR3: TGCGCCAGCAGCCAAGATGTCAAAGGGTCATTTGGCACCGGGGAGCTGTTTTTT. Translating gives CASSQDVKGSFGTGELFF. V gene TRBV4-1 combines with J gene TRBJ2-2; D gene ambiguous. The CDR3 covers 18 residues. V lost 0 bases and J 4 bases, leaving 18 bases between the germline ends. In germline, CDR1 is MGHRA, CDR2 YSYEKL.

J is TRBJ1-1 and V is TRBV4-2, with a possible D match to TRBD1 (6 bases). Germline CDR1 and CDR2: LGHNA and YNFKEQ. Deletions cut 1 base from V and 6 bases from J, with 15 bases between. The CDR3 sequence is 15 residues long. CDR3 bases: TGTGCCAGCAGCCAAGCACAGGGCCCCACGGCTGAAGCTTTCTTT. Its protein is CASSQAQGPTAEAFF.